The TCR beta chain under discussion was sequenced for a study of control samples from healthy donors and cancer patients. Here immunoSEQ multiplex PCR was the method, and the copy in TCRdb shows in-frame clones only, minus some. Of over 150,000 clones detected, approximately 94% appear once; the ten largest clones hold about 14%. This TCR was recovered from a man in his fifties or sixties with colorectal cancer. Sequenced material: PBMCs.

CDR3 amino acids: CASSLEAGAETQYF. The CDR3 bases are TGCGCCAGCAGCTTGGAAGCAGGGGCAGAGACCCAGTACTTC. The V and J genes are TRBV5-1 and TRBJ2-5; possible D gene TRBD1, 6 bases. Germline loops: CDR1 SGHRS, CDR2 YFSETQ. The CDR3 is 14 residues long. V was pared by 0 bases and J by 4 bases, with 10 bases between.